The rows below give T cell receptor beta chains drawn from one sample of a study of early T cells in non-severe SARS-CoV-2 infection. TCRdb passed the 5' RACE reads through MiXCR, listing each CDR3 protein once. The sample yields about 52,000 distinct CDR3 sequences, over 7.5% seen once. Sequenced: whole blood. These receptors originate from an adult who was a healthcare worker with PCR-confirmed SARS-CoV-2 infection or an uninfected control (not recorded which). Both conserved end residues are part of each CDR3. The D gene is left open where the match is weak. Not all rows give a size; the values are once, few, many and, for expanded clones, a class.

j_call clone_size cdr3_length v_call d_call cdr3_aa cdr3_nt
TRBJ2-1 many 15 TRBV20-1 TRBD2 CSASLAGGVYNEQFF TGCAGTGCTAGTCTTGCGGGGGGGGTATACAATGAGCAGTTCTTC
TRBJ2-5 many 17 TRBV14 NA CASSQGTASWYQETQYF TGTGCCAGCAGCCAAGGGACAGCCTCGTGGTACCAAGAGACCCAGTACTTC
TRBJ2-7 NA 15 TRBV19 NA CASSIGRGSSYEQYF TGTGCCAGTAGTATAGGACGGGGCAGCTCCTACGAGCAGTACTTC
TRBJ1-4 NA 16 TRBV5-4 NA CASSPGHPATNEKLFF TGTGCCAGCAGCCCGGGACACCCTGCAACTAATGAAAAACTGTTTTTT
TRBJ2-3 few 14 TRBV9 NA CASSVQGSTDTQYF TGTGCCAGCAGCGTACAGGGTAGCACAGATACGCAGTATTTT
TRBJ1-2 many 13 TRBV19 NA CASTRTANYGYTF TGTGCCAGTACCCGGACAGCTAACTATGGCTACACCTTC
TRBJ1-3 many 13 TRBV7-3 NA CASSNDPGNTIYF TGTGCCAGCAGTAACGACCCCGGAAACACCATATATTTT
TRBJ2-5 few 15 TRBV6-6 TRBD2 CASSQTSGGQETQYF TGTGCCAGCAGTCAGACTAGCGGGGGGCAAGAGACCCAGTACTTC
TRBJ2-1 NA 16 TRBV18 TRBD1 CASSPPDRGFYNEQFF TGTGCCAGCTCACCACCGGACAGGGGGTTCTACAATGAGCAGTTCTTC
TRBJ2-1 few 14 TRBV3-1 TRBD2 CASSATSGSSEQFF TGTGCCAGCAGCGCCACTAGCGGGAGTAGTGAGCAGTTCTTC
TRBJ2-7 many 11 TRBV6-5 NA CATAEGDEQYF TGTGCCACCGCGGAAGGGGACGAGCAGTACTTC
TRBJ1-5 many 16 TRBV19 NA CASSIVNGYSNQPQHF TGTGCCAGTAGTATAGTCAACGGTTATAGCAATCAGCCCCAGCATTTT
TRBJ2-1 few 16 TRBV6-2/TRBV6-3 NA CASSYTPGPLYNEQFF TGTGCCAGCAGTTACACCCCCGGACCTCTTTACAATGAGCAGTTCTTC
TRBJ2-7 many 15 TRBV30 NA CAWSVVTAGSYEQYF TGTGCCTGGAGTGTAGTAACAGCGGGCTCCTACGAGCAGTACTTC
TRBJ2-1 few 16 TRBV10-3 NA CAIRESGGRGRDEQFF TGTGCCATCAGGGAGTCCGGAGGTCGTGGACGGGATGAGCAGTTCTTC
TRBJ1-6 many 14 TRBV6-6 NA CASSYKGTDSPLHF TGTGCCAGCAGTTATAAAGGGACGGACTCACCCCTCCACTTT
TRBJ2-7 few 12 TRBV7-2 NA CASSLIPYEQYF TGTGCCAGCAGCTTAATCCCCTACGAGCAGTACTTC
TRBJ1-1 many 14 TRBV7-9 NA CASSLYGGNTEAFF TGTGCCAGCAGCCTATATGGGGGAAACACTGAAGCTTTCTTT
TRBJ1-3 many 13 TRBV12-3/TRBV12-4 NA CASSPGVGNTIYF TGTGCCAGCAGTCCAGGGGTTGGAAACACCATATATTTT
TRBJ1-3 many 16 TRBV19 TRBD1 CASTAPTGSSGNTIYF TGTGCCAGTACCGCTCCGACAGGGTCCTCTGGAAACACCATATATTTT
TRBJ2-7 many 16 TRBV18 TRBD1 CASSPPTDRGEYEQYF TGTGCCAGCTCACCGCCGACCGACAGGGGGGAATACGAGCAGTACTTC
TRBJ2-1 many 16 TRBV5-4 TRBD2 CASSLAGGRPYNEQFF TGTGCCAGCAGCTTGGCTGGCGGGAGGCCTTACAATGAGCAGTTCTTC
TRBJ2-7 few 13 TRBV6-6 NA CASSYDRSYEQYF TGTGCCAGCAGTTACGACAGATCCTACGAGCAGTACTTC
TRBJ1-2 many 14 TRBV12-5 TRBD1 CASGFGTGDNGYTF TGTGCTAGTGGTTTCGGGACAGGGGATAATGGCTACACCTTC
TRBJ2-5 few 14 TRBV6-5 NA CASSRRRERETQYF TGTGCCAGCAGTCGCCGACGAGAGAGGGAGACCCAGTACTTC
TRBJ2-6 NA 13 TRBV7-9 NA CASSSAGANVLTF TGTGCCAGCAGCTCCGCTGGGGCCAACGTCCTGACTTTC
TRBJ2-1 NA 15 TRBV5-1 NA CASSSITGQTNEQFF TGCGCCAGCAGCTCGATTACAGGACAGACCAATGAGCAGTTCTTC
TRBJ2-3 NA 15 TRBV5-6 NA CASSLGPRSTDTQYF TGTGCCAGCAGCTTGGGACCACGAAGCACAGATACGCAGTATTTT
TRBJ1-3 many 15 TRBV7-2 NA CASSLRDLTGNTIYF TGTGCCAGCAGCTTACGGGATCTTACTGGAAACACCATATATTTT
TRBJ2-2 many 13 TRBV6-6 NA CATYTGNTGELFF TGTGCCACTTACACGGGGAACACCGGGGAGCTGTTTTTT
TRBJ2-7 NA 14 TRBV10-3 NA CAISEGGRRDEQYF TGTGCCATCAGTGAGGGGGGGAGACGGGACGAGCAGTACTTC
TRBJ2-2 NA 17 TRBV5-1 TRBD2 CASRPGLAGANTGELFF TGCGCCAGCAGACCGGGACTAGCGGGGGCCAACACCGGGGAGCTGTTTTTT
TRBJ1-6 NA 14 TRBV20-1 NA CSASLGKGNSPLHF TGCAGTGCTAGCTTGGGAAAGGGGAATTCACCCCTCCACTTT
TRBJ2-2 NA 15 TRBV29-1 NA CSVDNPDTYTGELFF TGCAGCGTCGACAACCCGGACACCTACACCGGGGAGCTGTTTTTT
TRBJ2-6 many 17 TRBV5-1 TRBD1 CASSSWTGGSGANVLTF TGCGCCAGCAGCTCCTGGACAGGGGGCTCTGGGGCCAACGTCCTGACTTTC
TRBJ2-3 few 16 TRBV19 NA CASTAPPGLGTDTQYF TGTGCCAGTACCGCCCCCCCGGGTCTCGGCACAGATACGCAGTATTTT
TRBJ2-3 medium-sized 15 TRBV3-1 NA CASSPTPTSTDTQYF TGTGCCAGCAGCCCGACTCCGACGAGCACAGATACGCAGTATTTT
TRBJ1-5 many 13 TRBV30 NA CAWSSSSNQPQHF TGTGCCTGGAGTTCAAGCTCCAATCAGCCCCAGCATTTT
TRBJ1-1 many 14 TRBV28 NA CASSPVGMNTEAFF TGTGCCAGCAGTCCCGTAGGGATGAACACTGAAGCTTTCTTT
TRBJ2-5 few 15 TRBV7-8 NA CASSLRQSSRETQYF TGTGCCAGCAGCTTACGCCAGAGCTCGCGGGAGACCCAGTACTTC
TRBJ2-5 medium-sized 16 TRBV7-2 TRBD2 CASSLGPPSGQETQYF TGTGCCAGCAGCTTAGGGCCGCCTAGCGGACAAGAGACCCAGTACTTC
TRBJ2-2 few 15 TRBV6-5 NA CASSNRPGGPGELFF TGTGCCAGCAGTAACCGGCCAGGGGGGCCCGGGGAGCTGTTTTTT
TRBJ2-6 many 16 TRBV6-6 NA CASTLKGVAGANVLTF TGTGCCAGCACCCTAAAGGGGGTAGCTGGGGCCAACGTCCTGACTTTC
TRBJ1-4 few 14 TRBV14 NA CASSPTGNNEKLFF TGTGCCAGCAGCCCGACAGGCAATAATGAAAAACTGTTTTTT
TRBJ2-5 NA 15 TRBV11-3 NA CASSLDQGPEETQYF TGTGCCAGCAGCTTAGATCAGGGACCTGAAGAGACCCAGTACTTC
TRBJ2-3 many 15 TRBV28 TRBD2 CASLSGGAGADTQYF TGTGCCAGCCTTAGCGGGGGGGCAGGGGCAGATACGCAGTATTTT